This T cell receptor beta chain emerged from a study of T cell changes during pregnancy in multiple sclerosis. This clone has just one count. The CDR3 has 15 residues. Germline CDR1 reads MNHEY; CDR2 reads SMNVEV (reference sequence). The V and J ends lost 5 bases and 1 base respectively, with 14 bases between them. Using immunoSEQ multiplex PCR, the repertoire was profiled, and TCRdb retains in-frame clones only, with some absent. The sample shows about 100,000 clones, about 90% of them seen only once. The rearrangement links TRBV27 to TRBJ1-1; D might be TRBD1 (6 bases). Sequencing was performed on peripheral blood, taken after pregnancy. The TCR originated in a female donor with multiple sclerosis, enrolled in a pregnancy study. The CDR3 spells CASSPRTARNTEAFF. In DNA form, the CDR3 reads TGTGCCAGCAGTCCGCGGACAGCCCGGAACACTGAAGCTTTCTTT.